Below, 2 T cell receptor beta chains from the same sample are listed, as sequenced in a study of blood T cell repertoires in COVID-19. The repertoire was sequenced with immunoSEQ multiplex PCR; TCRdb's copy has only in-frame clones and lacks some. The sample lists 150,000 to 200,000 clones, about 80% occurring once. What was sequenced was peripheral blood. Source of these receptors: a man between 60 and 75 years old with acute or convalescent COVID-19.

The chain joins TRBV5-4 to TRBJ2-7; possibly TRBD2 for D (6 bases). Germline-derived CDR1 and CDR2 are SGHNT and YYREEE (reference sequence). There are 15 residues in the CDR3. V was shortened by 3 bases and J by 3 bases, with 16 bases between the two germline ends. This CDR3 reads CASSWPPGTDYEQYF. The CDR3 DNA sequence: TGTGCCAGCAGCTGGCCCCCCGGGACTGACTACGAGCAGTACTTC.

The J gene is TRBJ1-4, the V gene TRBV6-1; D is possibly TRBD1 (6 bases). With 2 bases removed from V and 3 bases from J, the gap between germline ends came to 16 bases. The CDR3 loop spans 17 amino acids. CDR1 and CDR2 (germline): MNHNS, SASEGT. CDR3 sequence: CASSELTQGWANEKLFF. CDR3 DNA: TGTGCCAGCAGTGAACTCACGCAGGGGTGGGCTAATGAAAAACTGTTTTTT.